This TCR beta chain was identified during a study of cytomegalovirus exposure and HLA in healthy donors. For the study at large: The Caucasian-associated ancestry cluster held 65% to 90% of 300 to 500 genotyped donors.

Primers included in the PCR were 60 Vbeta and 13 Jbeta primers. As handled by the study authors: A later analysis counted about 80 million unique TCR beta chains, around 11 million shared. Sequencing used immunoSEQ multiplex PCR; TCRdb keeps in-frame clones, though not all of them. From that table come the V and J calls and clone size; the DNA was used to work out D and trimming. This repertoire shows more than 150,000 clones, roughly 84% found once; its top ten account for more than 0.95%. The germline gives CDR1 SGHRS, CDR2 YFSETQ. V was clipped by 5 bases and J by 4 bases; unmatched bases: 6. The CDR3 totals 14 residues.

The clonotype was recovered from a girl aged 2-15 years in good health and CMV-seropositive. The chain couples TRBV5-1 to TRBJ2-7; TRBD2 agrees at 10 bases. Sample: PBMCs. This chain's CDR3 is CASRRSGGEYEQYF. The CDR3 DNA follows: TGCGCCAGCAGACGAAGCGGGGGGGAGTACGAGCAGTACTTC.